One sample yielded the 11 T cell receptor beta chains listed below, sequenced in a study of T cells in localized non-small cell lung cancer. Sequencing used immunoSEQ multiplex PCR; TCRdb keeps in-frame clones, though not all of them. Among about 1,000 clones listed, around 20% were seen once. Sample: normal lung tissue next to the tumor, taken before any cancer treatment. The receptors stem from a woman aged 40 to 75 with stage II lung adenocarcinoma.

This clone was seen more than once but under ten times. This rearrangement joins TRBV6-8 to TRBJ2-2; D might be TRBD1 (6 bases). The CDR3 is 15 residues long. Trimming took 6 bases from V and 0 from J, leaving 11 bases between them. Germline V gives CDR1 MNHGY, CDR2 SAAAGT. The CDR3 DNA reads as TGTGCCAGCAGCCCGGCAGGGGCGAACACCGGGGAGCTGTTTTTT. The encoded protein is CASSPAGANTGELFF.

This clone turned up a few times. The rearrangement joins TRBV4-1 to TRBJ1-3; 9 bases agree with TRBD1. Germline trimming cut 5 bases from V and 3 bases from J; bases unmatched to any gene: 8. CDR1 is MGHRA and CDR2 is YSYEKL in the germline V gene. The CDR3 sequence is 16 residues long. In DNA, the CDR3 is TGCGCCAGCAGCTTAAGTACAGGGGGCAGTGGAAACACCATATATTTT. Amino acids: CASSLSTGGSGNTIYF.

In this sample, this clone turned up a few times. V usage is TRBV11-3 and J usage is TRBJ1-1; 8 bases are shared with TRBD1. CDR3 length: 14 amino acids. The V segment lost 3 bases and the J segment 2 bases; nucleotides outside the gene matches: 2. CDR1 is SGHNT and CDR2 is YENEEA in the germline V gene. CDR3 in DNA: TGTGCCAGCAGCTTGACAGGGGATAACACTGAAGCTTTCTTT. Protein product: CASSLTGDNTEAFF.

This rearrangement joins TRBV18 to TRBJ2-7; D gene uncertain. This CDR3 has 14 residues. Germline values: CDR1 KGHSH, CDR2 LQKENI. V was cut by 3 bases and J by 2 bases, with 11 bases left in between. The DNA for the CDR3 is TGTGCCAGCTCACCCAGTCCGACCGCCTACGAGCAGTACTTC. This translates into CASSPSPTAYEQYF.

This clone was detected a few times. Other nucleotide sequences from this sample produce the same CDR3. The CDR3 DNA sequence: TGTGCCAGCAGCTTAGGGACAGCCCTCCAAGAGACCCAGTACTTC. This encodes CASSLGTALQETQYF. V is TRBV11-3 and J is TRBJ2-5; D might be TRBD1 (6 bases). Trimming stripped 1 base from V and 1 base from J, with 10 bases between. This CDR3 has 15 residues. Germline V CDR1 and CDR2: SGHNT, YENEEA.

This clone was observed a handful of times. The chain combines TRBV19 with TRBJ1-2, with D possibly matching TRBD1 (5 bases). Germline V lookup: CDR1 LNHDA, CDR2 SQIVND (reference sequence). Deletions cut 7 bases from V and 5 bases from J, with 20 bases between. This CDR3 contains 15 residues. CDR3 sequence: CASTLTPQGGYGYTF. Here the CDR3 DNA reads TGTGCCAGTACACTTACCCCCCAGGGAGGATATGGCTACACCTTC.

This clone was recorded a few times. The chain recombines TRBV28 with TRBJ1-5; TRBD1 agrees at 9 bases. The ends lost 8 bases at V and 0 bases at J; junction bases unmatched: 8. Germline-derived CDR1 and CDR2 are MDHEN and SYDVKM. There are 16 residues in the CDR3. CDR3 sequence: CASRRQGDYSNQPQHF. Here the CDR3 DNA reads TGTGCCAGCCGCCGACAGGGGGATTATAGCAATCAGCCCCAGCATTTT.

In this sample, this clone turned up a few times. The CDR3: CASQQDSTGELFF. The CDR3 nucleotides are TGTGCCAGCCAACAGGATTCCACCGGGGAGCTGTTTTTT. The chain links TRBV6-8 to TRBJ2-2, with D possibly being TRBD1 (5 bases). Trimming stripped 8 bases from V and 4 bases from J, with 11 bases between. Germline CDR1 and CDR2: MNHGY and SAAAGT. The CDR3 sequence is 13 residues long.

This sequence joins TRBV6-8 and TRBJ2-1, with TRBD2 identical over 13 bases. Germline-derived CDR1 and CDR2 are MNHGY and SAAAGT. After removal of 5 bases from V and 0 bases from J, the junction contained 10 bases not matched to a gene. This CDR3 contains 19 residues. CDR3 residues: CASSGTSGGAYISYNEQFF. Written as DNA, the CDR3 is TGTGCCAGCAGTGGAACTAGCGGGGGGGCCTACATCTCCTACAATGAGCAGTTCTTC.

A single count supports this clone. In DNA, the CDR3 is TGCAGCGTGGACAGCGGGAGTCAAGGGAATGAGCAGTTCTTC. This sequence encodes CSVDSGSQGNEQFF. V and J are TRBV29-1 and TRBJ2-1, with TRBD2 matching 8 bases. The CDR3 has 14 residues. After removal of 6 bases from V and 7 bases from J, the junction contained 11 bases not matched to a gene. Looked up from germline, CDR1 is SQVTM and CDR2 is ANQGSEA.

This chain joins TRBV19 and TRBJ1-1, with 9 nucleotides matching TRBD1. CDR3 length: 17 amino acids. Per the germline V gene, CDR1 is LNHDA and CDR2 is SQIVND (reference sequence). V shed 3 bases, J shed 6 bases, and the junction held 14 bases outside the gene matches. The DNA of the CDR3 is TGTGCCAGTAGTATCCTCTCGACAGGGGGGGGATTCGCTGAAGCTTTCTTT. Translated: CASSILSTGGGFAEAFF.